The 16 T cell receptor beta chains in this list originate from one sample, sequenced in a study of blood T cell repertoires in COVID-19. The repertoire was sequenced with immunoSEQ multiplex PCR; TCRdb's copy has only in-frame clones and lacks some. Of roughly 120,000 clones listed, 70% to 85% are singletons. Specimen: peripheral blood. The receptors here all came from a human donor with acute or convalescent COVID-19. The donor label of this sample is uncertain.

The V and J genes are TRBV11-3 and TRBJ2-2; the match to TRBD2 covers 15 bases. The germline V gene has CDR1 SGHNT and CDR2 YENEEA. The CDR3 has 17 residues. J gave up 4 bases and V 6 bases, and 6 bases lay outside the gene matches. The CDR3 protein is CASSSGLAGGRTGELFF. The CDR3 region has the DNA TGTGCCAGCAGTTCCGGACTAGCGGGGGGGCGCACCGGGGAGCTGTTTTTT.

This clone was seen only once. The genes are TRBV28 and TRBJ1-2; D is possibly TRBD1 (5 bases). CDR1 is MDHEN and CDR2 is SYDVKM in the germline V gene. The germline V and J ends were trimmed by 3 bases and 4 bases, with 12 bases remaining between them. The CDR3 length is 14 residues. The DNA for the CDR3 is TGTGCCAGCAGTTTCTCAGGACAAACCTATGGCTACACCTTC. Its translation: CASSFSGQTYGYTF.

The J gene is TRBJ2-7, the V gene TRBV28, with D possibly being TRBD2 (5 bases). The V gene lost 3 bases and the J gene lost 3 bases, with 15 bases spanning the gap. In germline, CDR1 is MDHEN, CDR2 SYDVKM. This CDR3 comprises 15 residues. Written as DNA, the CDR3 is TGTGCCAGCAGTTTCTCTAGCCAGAAATTCTACGAGCAGTACTTC. Translated, it gives CASSFSSQKFYEQYF.

This rearrangement joins TRBV23-1 to TRBJ1-3; D gene unclear. TRBV23-1 has ORF status, its function being uncertain. The CDR3 runs to 15 residues. V was clipped by 2 bases and J by 0 bases, with 8 bases between them. The CDR3 here is CASSQDGGSGNTIYF. Here the CDR3 DNA reads TGCGCCAGCAGTCAAGACGGCGGCTCTGGAAACACCATATATTTT.

The chain recombines TRBV6-5 with TRBJ2-2; 7 nucleotides match TRBD1. CDR3 length: 13 amino acids. Germline V gives CDR1 MNHEY, CDR2 SVGAGI. After removal of 9 bases from V and 6 bases from J, the junction contained 7 bases not matched to a gene. The CDR3 nucleotides read TGTGCCAGTCGACAGGGTACCGCCGGGGAGCTGTTTTTT. This gives the protein CASRQGTAGELFF.

This clone has more than one count but fewer than ten. The chain is built from TRBV28 and TRBJ1-5; D unresolved. The germline gives CDR1 MDHEN, CDR2 SYDVKM. The length of the CDR3 is 12 residues. V was cut by 7 bases and J by 3 bases, with 7 bases left in between. CDR3 DNA sequence: TGTGCCAGCAATACTATCAATCAGCCCCAGCATTTT. This sequence encodes CASNTINQPQHF.

The J gene is TRBJ2-5, the V gene TRBV20-1; TRBD1 agrees at 8 bases. In germline, CDR1 is DFQATT, CDR2 SNEGSKA (reference sequence). The CDR3 totals 13 residues. V was pared by 3 bases and J by 4 bases, with 4 bases of the junction left unmatched. This CDR3 is CSASAGGRETQYF. CDR3 coding DNA: TGCAGTGCTAGTGCAGGGGGCAGAGAGACCCAGTACTTC.

The V call is TRBV6-5, the J call TRBJ2-3, with 13 bases aligning to TRBD2. CDR1 and CDR2 from the germline V gene are MNHEY and SVGAGI. There are 15 residues in the CDR3. V trimming: 7 bases; J trimming: 2 bases; junction bases outside the gene matches: 3. CDR3 amino acids: CASNGLAGATDTQYF. The CDR3 nucleotides read TGTGCCAGCAATGGACTAGCGGGGGCCACAGATACGCAGTATTTT.

This clone has only one observation. The chain combines TRBV28 with TRBJ2-7, with D possibly being TRBD1 (6 bases). This CDR3 spans 15 amino acids. Germline V gives CDR1 MDHEN, CDR2 SYDVKM. Trimming cost V 4 bases and J 0 bases, with 13 bases left between them. The chain's CDR3 is CASSSQGSLSYEQYF. The CDR3 DNA follows: TGTGCCAGCAGTTCACAGGGTTCCCTCTCCTACGAGCAGTACTTC. Variable domain in full (rest from reference TRBV28 and TRBJ2-7): DVKVTQSSRYLVKRTGEKVFLECVQDMDHENMFWYRQDPGLGLRLIYFSYDVKMKEKGDIPEGYSVSREKKERFSLILESASTNQTSMYLCASSSQGSLSYEQYFGPGTRLTVT.

This chain uses TRBV10-2 with TRBJ1-6; tentatively, D is TRBD1 (6 bases). Trimming left V 3 bases short and J 0 bases short, with 15 bases between. Germline V gene lookup returns CDR1 WSHSY and CDR2 SAAADI. The CDR3 runs to 18 residues. As DNA, the CDR3 is TGCGCCAGCAGTGATAATATGCAGGGGAGCTCCTATAATTCACCCCTCCACTTT. Amino acids: CASSDNMQGSSYNSPLHF.

V and J are TRBV7-9 and TRBJ1-5; possibly TRBD1 for D (6 bases). The CDR3 has 17 residues. V lost 1 base, J lost 0 bases, and 13 bases lay in between. CDR1 is SEHNR, CDR2 FQNEAQ, per germline (reference sequence). The chain's CDR3 is CASSLGSGENSNQPQHF. The CDR3 bases are TGTGCCAGCAGCTTAGGTTCAGGGGAAAATAGCAATCAGCCCCAGCATTTT. Combining the CDR3 with reference TRBV7-9 and TRBJ1-5 gives the whole variable domain DTGVSQNPRHKITKRGQNVTFRCDPISEHNRLYWYRQTLGQGPEFLTYFQNEAQLEKSRLLSDRFSAERPKGSFSTLEIQRTEQGDSAMYLCASSLGSGENSNQPQHFGDGTRLSIL.

The chain recombines TRBV5-8 with TRBJ1-2; tentatively, D is TRBD1 (6 bases). The CDR3 contains 18 residues. Germline assignment: CDR1 SGHTS and CDR2 YDEGEE. V shed 2 bases and J shed 2 bases, with 22 bases lying between them. CDR3 residues: CASSFPIMTGGYNYGYTF. The CDR3 DNA reads as TGTGCCAGCAGCTTCCCCATCATGACAGGCGGATACAACTATGGCTACACCTTC.

The chain carries TRBV6-1 and TRBJ2-7; 12 nucleotides align to TRBD1. CDR3 length: 15 amino acids. The trim removed 2 bases at V and 6 bases at J, leaving 5 bases unmatched. Germline V gene lookup returns CDR1 MNHNS and CDR2 SASEGT. The chain's CDR3 is CASSERGQGAAEQYV. The CDR3 DNA reads as TGTGCCAGCAGTGAACGGGGACAGGGGGCCGCCGAGCAGTACGTC.

CDR3: CASTPIDPPLADVFNTQYF. The CDR3 nucleotides read TGTGCCAGCACCCCCATTGACCCGCCTCTAGCGGACGTTTTTAATACGCAGTATTTT. This chain links TRBV28 with TRBJ2-3; 7 nucleotides line up with TRBD2. The CDR3 loop spans 19 amino acids. V was pared by 7 bases and J by 7 bases, with 26 bases of the junction left unmatched. Germline V gene sequence: CDR1 MDHEN, CDR2 SYDVKM.

The genes are TRBV3-1 (or the pseudogene TRBV3-2) and TRBJ2-2; the D is unclear. In germline, CDR1 is LGHDT, CDR2 YNNKEL (reference sequence). Trimming shortened V by 3 bases and J by 1 base, and 6 bases separated the two germline ends. CDR3 size: 14 residues. CDR3 in amino acids: CASSQNWNTGELFF. DNA for the CDR3: TGTGCCAGCAGCCAGAACTGGAACACCGGGGAGCTGTTTTTT.

CDR3 loop: CASSLTGTDEKLFF. CDR3 in DNA: TGTGCCAGCTCACTGACCGGGACAGATGAAAAACTGTTTTTT. The chain uses TRBV18 and TRBJ1-4, with 7 bases that match TRBD1. Germline CDR1 is KGHSH and CDR2 is LQKENI. The CDR3 has 14 residues. Losses at the gene ends were 4 bases for V and 6 bases for J; bases not matched to a gene: 5.